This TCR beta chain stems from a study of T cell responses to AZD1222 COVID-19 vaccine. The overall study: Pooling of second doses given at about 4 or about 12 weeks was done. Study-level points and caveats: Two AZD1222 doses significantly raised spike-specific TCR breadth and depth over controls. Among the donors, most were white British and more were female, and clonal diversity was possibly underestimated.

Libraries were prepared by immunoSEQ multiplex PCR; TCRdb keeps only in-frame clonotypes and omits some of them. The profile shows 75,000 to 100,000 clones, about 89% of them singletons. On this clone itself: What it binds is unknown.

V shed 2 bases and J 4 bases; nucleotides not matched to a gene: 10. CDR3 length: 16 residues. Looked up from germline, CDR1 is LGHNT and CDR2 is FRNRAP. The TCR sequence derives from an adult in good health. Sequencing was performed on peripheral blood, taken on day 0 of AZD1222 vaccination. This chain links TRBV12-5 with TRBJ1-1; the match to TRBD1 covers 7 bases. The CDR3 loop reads CASGLQNRGFSTEAFF. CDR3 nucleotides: TGTGCTAGTGGTTTGCAAAACAGGGGTTTTAGCACTGAAGCTTTCTTT.